This entry describes one T cell receptor (gamma chain). These data are taken from a study of gamma-delta chains in newborns, infants, children. About the study: Innate gammadelta T cells reportedly expand polyclonally right after birth, driven by microbial exposure, per the title.

TCRdb called clones anew from the reads with CATT. The profile shows 1,500 to 2,000 gamma-chain clones, about 70% of them singletons. V lost 5 bases and J lost 6; bases outside the gene matches: 10. The CDR3 totals 17 residues. The germline V gene has CDR1 GITISATS and CDR2 ISYDGTV (reference sequence). The TCR sequence derives from a child who was a newborn, infant or young child, either healthy, febrile or measles-vaccinated (not recorded which). The sequencing input was blood. V and J are TRGV9 and TRGJP. TCRdb records no J gene; here it was assigned by comparing the DNA to germline. The CDR3 spells CALWVEMGELGKKIKVF. The CDR3 DNA reads as TGTGCCTTGTGGGTGGAGATGGGAGAGTTGGGCAAAAAAATCAAGGTATTT.